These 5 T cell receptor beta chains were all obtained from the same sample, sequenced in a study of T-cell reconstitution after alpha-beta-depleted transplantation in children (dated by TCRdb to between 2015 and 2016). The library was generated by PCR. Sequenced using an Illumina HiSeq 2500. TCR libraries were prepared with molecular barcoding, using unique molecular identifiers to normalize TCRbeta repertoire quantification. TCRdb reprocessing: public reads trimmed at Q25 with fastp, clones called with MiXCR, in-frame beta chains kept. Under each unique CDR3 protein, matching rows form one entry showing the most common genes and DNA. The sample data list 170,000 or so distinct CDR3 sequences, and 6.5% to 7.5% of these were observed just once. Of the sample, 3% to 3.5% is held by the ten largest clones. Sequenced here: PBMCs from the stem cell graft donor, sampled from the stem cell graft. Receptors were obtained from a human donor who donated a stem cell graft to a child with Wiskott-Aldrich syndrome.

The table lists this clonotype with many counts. CDR3 nucleotides: TGTGCCAGCAGTGACTGGACGGCGTACTCCTACGAGCAGTACTTC. Protein: CASSDWTAYSYEQYF. The chain carries TRBV25-1 and TRBJ2-7; D gene unclear. CDR1 is MGHDK, CDR2 SYGVNS, per germline. The CDR3 has 15 amino acids. V lost 3 bases and J lost 0, with 12 bases in between.

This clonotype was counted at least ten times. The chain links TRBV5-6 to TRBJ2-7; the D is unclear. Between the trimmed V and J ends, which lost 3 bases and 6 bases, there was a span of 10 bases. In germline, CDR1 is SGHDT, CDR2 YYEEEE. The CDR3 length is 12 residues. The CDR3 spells CASSYRTGEQYF. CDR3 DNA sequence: TGTGCCAGCAGCTATAGGACCGGCGAGCAGTACTTC.

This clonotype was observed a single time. CDR3 in amino acids: CASSFNSNPVGIQYF. In nucleotides, the CDR3 is TGTGCCAGCAGCTTTAATTCAAACCCGGTGGGCATTCAGTACTTC. This chain joins TRBV7-6 and TRBJ2-4; D gene uncertain. The CDR3 sequence is 15 residues long. Germline V gene sequence: CDR1 SGHVS, CDR2 FNYEAQ. The V gene lost 3 bases and the J gene lost 9 bases, with 18 bases spanning the gap.

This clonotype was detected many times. The CDR3 region has the DNA TGTGCCAGCAGCCAAATCGCAGGGGAGGTTGAAGCTTTCTTT. Translating gives CASSQIAGEVEAFF. The chain uses TRBV3-1 and TRBJ1-1; maybe TRBD1 (6 bases). The CDR3 spans 14 residues. Germline V lookup: CDR1 LGHDT, CDR2 YNNKEL (reference sequence). V was pared by 2 bases and J by 7 bases, with 14 bases between.

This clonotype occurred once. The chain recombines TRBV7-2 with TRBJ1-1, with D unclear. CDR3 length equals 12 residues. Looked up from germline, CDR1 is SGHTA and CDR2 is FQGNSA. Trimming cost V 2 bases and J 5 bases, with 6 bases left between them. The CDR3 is CASSLTPTEAFF. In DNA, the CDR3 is TGTGCCAGCAGCTTAACGCCGACTGAAGCTTTCTTT.